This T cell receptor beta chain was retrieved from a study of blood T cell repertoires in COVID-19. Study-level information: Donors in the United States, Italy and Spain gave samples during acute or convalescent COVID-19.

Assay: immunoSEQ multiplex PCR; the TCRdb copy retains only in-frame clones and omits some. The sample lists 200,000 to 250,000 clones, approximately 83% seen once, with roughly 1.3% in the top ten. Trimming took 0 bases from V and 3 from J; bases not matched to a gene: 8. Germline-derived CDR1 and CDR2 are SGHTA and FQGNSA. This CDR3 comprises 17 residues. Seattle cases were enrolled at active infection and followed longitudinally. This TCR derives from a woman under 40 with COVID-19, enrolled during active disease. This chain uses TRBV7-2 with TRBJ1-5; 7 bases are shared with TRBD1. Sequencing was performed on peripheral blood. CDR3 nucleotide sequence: TGTGCCAGCAGCTTAGCGGGGCCACAGGGGTACAATCAGCCCCAGCATTTT. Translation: CASSLAGPQGYNQPQHF.